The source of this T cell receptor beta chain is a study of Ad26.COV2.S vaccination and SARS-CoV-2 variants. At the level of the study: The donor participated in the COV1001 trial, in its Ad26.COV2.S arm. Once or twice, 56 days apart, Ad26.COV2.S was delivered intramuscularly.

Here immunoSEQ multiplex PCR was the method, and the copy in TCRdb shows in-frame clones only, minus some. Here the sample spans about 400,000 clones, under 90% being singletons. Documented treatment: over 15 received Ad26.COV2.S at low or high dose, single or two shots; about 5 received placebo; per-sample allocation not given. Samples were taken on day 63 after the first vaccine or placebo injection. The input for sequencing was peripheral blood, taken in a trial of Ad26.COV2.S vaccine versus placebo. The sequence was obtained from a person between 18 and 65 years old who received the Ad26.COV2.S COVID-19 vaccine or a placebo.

CDR3 sequence: CASSEARGLREQYF. The DNA for the CDR3 is TGCGCCAGCAGTGAGGCCAGGGGGCTGAGGGAGCAGTACTTC. The rearrangement joins TRBV10-2 to TRBJ2-7; 8 bases are shared with TRBD1. Per germline, CDR1 WSHSY and CDR2 SAAADI. The J segment lost 7 bases and the V segment lost 2 bases, leaving 7 bases of the junction unmatched. CDR3 size: 14 residues.